This TCR beta chain was found in a study of early T cells in non-severe SARS-CoV-2 infection. In TCRdb, the 5' RACE reads were re-called with MiXCR into one record per CDR3 protein. The table records about 60,000 distinct CDR3 sequences, around 13% of them present only once. V was shortened by 2 bases and J by 4 bases, with 12 bases between the two germline ends. CDR1 and CDR2 from the germline V gene are LGHDT and YNNKEL (reference sequence). The CDR3 totals 15 residues. This clonotype was seen more than once but under ten times. The TCR was taken from an adult who was a healthcare worker with PCR-confirmed SARS-CoV-2 infection or an uninfected control (not recorded which). Input material: whole blood. The rearrangement links TRBV3-1 to TRBJ1-5; a weak D match, TRBD1 (5 bases). The CDR3 loop is CASSQSIAGNQPQHF. CDR3 coding DNA: TGTGCCAGCAGCCAATCTATCGCAGGGAATCAGCCCCAGCATTTT.